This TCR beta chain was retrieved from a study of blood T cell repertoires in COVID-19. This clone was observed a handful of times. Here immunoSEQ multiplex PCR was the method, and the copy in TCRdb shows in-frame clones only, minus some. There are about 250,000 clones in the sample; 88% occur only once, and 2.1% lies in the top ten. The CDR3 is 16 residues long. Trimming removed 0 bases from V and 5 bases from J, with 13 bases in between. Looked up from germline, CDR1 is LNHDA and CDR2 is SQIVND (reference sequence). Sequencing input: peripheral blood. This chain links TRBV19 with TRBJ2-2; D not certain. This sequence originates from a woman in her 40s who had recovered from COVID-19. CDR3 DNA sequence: TGTGCCAGTAGTATAGATTCGACGACTGGAACCGGGGAGCTGTTTTTT. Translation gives CASSIDSTTGTGELFF.